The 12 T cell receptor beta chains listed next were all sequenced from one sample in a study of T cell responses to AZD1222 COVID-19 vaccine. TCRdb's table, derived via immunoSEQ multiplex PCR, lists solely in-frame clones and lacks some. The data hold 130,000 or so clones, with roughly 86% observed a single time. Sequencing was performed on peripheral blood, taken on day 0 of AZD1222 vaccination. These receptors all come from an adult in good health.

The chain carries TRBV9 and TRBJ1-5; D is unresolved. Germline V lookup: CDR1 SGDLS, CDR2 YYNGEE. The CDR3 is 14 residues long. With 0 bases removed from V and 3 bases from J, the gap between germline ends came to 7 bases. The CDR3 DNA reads TGTGCCAGCAGCGTAGGGGGTAACAATCAGCCCCAGCATTTT. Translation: CASSVGGNNQPQHF.

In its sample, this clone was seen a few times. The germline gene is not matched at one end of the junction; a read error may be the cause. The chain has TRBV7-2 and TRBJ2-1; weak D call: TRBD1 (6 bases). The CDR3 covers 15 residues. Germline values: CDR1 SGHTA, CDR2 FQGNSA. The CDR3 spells CASSLAGQSYNEQFF. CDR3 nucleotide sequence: TGTGCCAGCAGCCTAGCCGGACAGTCCTACAATGAGCAGTTCTTC.

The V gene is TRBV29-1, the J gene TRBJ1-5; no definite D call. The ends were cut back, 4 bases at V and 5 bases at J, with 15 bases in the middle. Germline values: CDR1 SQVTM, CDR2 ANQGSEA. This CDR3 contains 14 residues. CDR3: CSVVVGSSDQPQHF. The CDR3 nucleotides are TGCAGCGTTGTGGTCGGGAGTTCTGATCAGCCCCAGCATTTT.

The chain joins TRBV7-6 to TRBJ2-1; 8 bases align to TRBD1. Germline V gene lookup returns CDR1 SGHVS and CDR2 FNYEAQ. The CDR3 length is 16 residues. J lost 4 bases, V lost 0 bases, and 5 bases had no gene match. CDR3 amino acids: CASSLAFRDRYNEQFF. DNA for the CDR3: TGTGCCAGCAGCTTAGCATTTCGGGACAGGTACAATGAGCAGTTCTTC.

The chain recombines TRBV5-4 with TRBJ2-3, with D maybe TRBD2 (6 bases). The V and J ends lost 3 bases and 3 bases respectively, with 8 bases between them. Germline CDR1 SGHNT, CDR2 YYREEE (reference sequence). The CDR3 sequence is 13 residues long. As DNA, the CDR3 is TGTGCCAGCAGCTCCGCGGGGACAGATACGCAGTATTTT. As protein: CASSSAGTDTQYF. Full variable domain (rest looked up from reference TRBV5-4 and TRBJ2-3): ETGVTQSPTHLIKTRGQQVTLRCSSQSGHNTVSWYQQALGQGPQFIFQYYREEENGRGNFPPRFSGLQFPNYSSELNVNALELDDSALYLCASSSAGTDTQYFGPGTRLTVL.

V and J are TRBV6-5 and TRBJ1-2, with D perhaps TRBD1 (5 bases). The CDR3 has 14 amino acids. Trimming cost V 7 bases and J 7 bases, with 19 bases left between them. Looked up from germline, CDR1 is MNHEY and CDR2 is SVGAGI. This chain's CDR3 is CASNSGTNVGGYTF. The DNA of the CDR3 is TGTGCCAGCAATTCAGGGACGAATGTCGGTGGCTACACCTTC.

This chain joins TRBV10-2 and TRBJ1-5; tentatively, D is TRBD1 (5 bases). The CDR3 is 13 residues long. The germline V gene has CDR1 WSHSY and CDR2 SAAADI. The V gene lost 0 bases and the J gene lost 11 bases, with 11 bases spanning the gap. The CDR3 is CASSESTQTAQHF. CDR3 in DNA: TGCGCCAGCAGTGAGTCTACTCAGACAGCCCAGCATTTT.

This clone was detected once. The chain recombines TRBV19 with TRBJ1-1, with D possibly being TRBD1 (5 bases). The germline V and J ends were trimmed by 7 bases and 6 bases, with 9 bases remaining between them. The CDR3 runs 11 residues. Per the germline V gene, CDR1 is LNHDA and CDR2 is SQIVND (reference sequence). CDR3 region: CASIQGAEAFF. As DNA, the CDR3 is TGTGCCAGTATTCAAGGGGCTGAAGCTTTCTTT.

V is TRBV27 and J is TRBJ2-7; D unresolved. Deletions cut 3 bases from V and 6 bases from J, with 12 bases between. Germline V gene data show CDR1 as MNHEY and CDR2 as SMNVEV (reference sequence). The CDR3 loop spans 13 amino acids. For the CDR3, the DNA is TGTGCCAGCAGTTTTCAGCTGTCCCTCGAGCAGTACTTC. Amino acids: CASSFQLSLEQYF.

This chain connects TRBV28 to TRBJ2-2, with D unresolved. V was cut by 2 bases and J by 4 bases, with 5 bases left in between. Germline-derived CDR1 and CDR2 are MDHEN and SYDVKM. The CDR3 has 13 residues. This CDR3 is CASSLGFTGELFF. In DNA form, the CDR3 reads TGTGCCAGCAGTTTAGGATTCACCGGGGAGCTGTTTTTT.

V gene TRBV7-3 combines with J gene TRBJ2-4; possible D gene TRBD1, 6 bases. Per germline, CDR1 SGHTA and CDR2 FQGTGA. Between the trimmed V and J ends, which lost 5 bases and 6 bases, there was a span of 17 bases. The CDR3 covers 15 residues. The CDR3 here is CASSPRTGSGNIQYF. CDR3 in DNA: TGTGCCAGCAGCCCTCGAACAGGGTCTGGAAACATTCAGTACTTC.

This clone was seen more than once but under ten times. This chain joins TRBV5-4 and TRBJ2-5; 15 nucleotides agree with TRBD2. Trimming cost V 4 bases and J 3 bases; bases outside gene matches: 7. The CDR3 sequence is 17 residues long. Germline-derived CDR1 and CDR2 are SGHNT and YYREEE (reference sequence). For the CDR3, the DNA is TGTGCCAGCAGCCCGGGACTAGCGGGAGGCCTTAAAGAGACCCAGTACTTC. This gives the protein CASSPGLAGGLKETQYF.